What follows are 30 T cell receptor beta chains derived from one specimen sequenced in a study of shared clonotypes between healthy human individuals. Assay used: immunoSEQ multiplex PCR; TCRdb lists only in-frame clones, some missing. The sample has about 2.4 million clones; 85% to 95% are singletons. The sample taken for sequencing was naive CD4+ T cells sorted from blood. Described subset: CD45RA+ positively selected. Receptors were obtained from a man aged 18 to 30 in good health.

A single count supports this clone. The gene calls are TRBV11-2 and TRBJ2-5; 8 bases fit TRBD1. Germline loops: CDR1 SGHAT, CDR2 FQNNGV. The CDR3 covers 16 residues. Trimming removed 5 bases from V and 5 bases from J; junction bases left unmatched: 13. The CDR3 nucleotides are TGTGCCAGCAGCCCCGCGGTGGCAGGGGGCCAGGAGACCCAGTACTTC. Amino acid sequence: CASSPAVAGGQETQYF.

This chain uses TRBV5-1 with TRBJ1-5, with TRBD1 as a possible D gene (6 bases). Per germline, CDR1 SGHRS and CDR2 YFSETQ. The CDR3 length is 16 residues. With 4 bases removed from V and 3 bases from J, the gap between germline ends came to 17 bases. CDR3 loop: CASSPETGYPNQPQHF. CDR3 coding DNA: TGCGCCAGCAGCCCCGAGACAGGCTACCCCAATCAGCCCCAGCATTTT.

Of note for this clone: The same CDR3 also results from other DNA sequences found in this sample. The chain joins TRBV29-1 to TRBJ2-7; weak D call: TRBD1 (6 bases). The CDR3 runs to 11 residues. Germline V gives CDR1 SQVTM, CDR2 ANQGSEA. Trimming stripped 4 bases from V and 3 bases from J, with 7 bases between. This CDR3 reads CSVVGGYEQYF. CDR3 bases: TGCAGCGTTGTAGGGGGCTACGAGCAGTACTTC.

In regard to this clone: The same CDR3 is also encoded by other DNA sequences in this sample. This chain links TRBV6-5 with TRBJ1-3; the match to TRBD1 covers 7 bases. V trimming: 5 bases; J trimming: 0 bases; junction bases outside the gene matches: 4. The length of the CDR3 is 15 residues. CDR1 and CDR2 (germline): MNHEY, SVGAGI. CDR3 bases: TGTGCCAGCAGTCGGACAGGTGGCTCTGGAAACACCATATATTTT. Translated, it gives CASSRTGGSGNTIYF.

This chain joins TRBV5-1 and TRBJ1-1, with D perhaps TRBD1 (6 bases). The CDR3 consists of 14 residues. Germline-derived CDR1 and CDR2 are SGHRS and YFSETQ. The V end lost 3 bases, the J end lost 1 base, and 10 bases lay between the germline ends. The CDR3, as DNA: TGCGCCAGCAGCTATGACAGGCCGAACACTGAAGCTTTCTTT. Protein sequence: CASSYDRPNTEAFF.

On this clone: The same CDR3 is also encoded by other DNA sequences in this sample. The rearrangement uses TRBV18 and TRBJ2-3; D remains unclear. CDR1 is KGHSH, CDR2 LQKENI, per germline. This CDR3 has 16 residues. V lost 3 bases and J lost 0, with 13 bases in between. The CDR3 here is CASSPLSGSSTDTQYF. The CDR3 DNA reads TGTGCCAGCTCACCGCTGTCCGGATCTAGCACAGATACGCAGTATTTT.

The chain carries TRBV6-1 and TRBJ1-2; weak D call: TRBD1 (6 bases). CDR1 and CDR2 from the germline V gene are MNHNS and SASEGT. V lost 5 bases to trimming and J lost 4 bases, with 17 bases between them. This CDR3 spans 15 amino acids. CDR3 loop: CASSWSLQGSYGYTF. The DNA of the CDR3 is TGTGCCAGCAGTTGGTCCTTACAGGGATCCTATGGCTACACCTTC.

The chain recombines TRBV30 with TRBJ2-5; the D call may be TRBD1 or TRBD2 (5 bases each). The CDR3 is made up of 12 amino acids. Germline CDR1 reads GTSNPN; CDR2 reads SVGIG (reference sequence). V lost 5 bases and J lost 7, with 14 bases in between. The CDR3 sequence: CAWFRLTGTQYF. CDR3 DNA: TGTGCCTGGTTCAGACTAACAGGGACCCAGTACTTC.

In nucleotides, the CDR3 is TGTGCCAGCAGCCCTCCATGGACTGCCTACGAGCAGTACTTC. Encoded protein: CASSPPWTAYEQYF. The chain combines TRBV7-9 with TRBJ2-7, with D tentatively TRBD2 (5 bases). V dropped 5 bases and J dropped 2 bases, with 13 bases sitting between them. The CDR3 has 14 residues. The germline V gene encodes CDR1 SEHNR and CDR2 FQNEAQ (reference sequence).

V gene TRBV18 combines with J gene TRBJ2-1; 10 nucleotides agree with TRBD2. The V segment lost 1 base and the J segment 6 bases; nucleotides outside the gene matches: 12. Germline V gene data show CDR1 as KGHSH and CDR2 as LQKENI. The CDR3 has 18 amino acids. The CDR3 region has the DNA TGTGCCAGCTCACCACTTTTCTTAGCGGGAGGTGGGCGCAATGAGCAGTTCTTC. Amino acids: CASSPLFLAGGGRNEQFF.

CDR3 nucleotide sequence: TGTGCCAGCGAGTCCGGGATCGACACTGAAGCTTTCTTT. Its protein is CASESGIDTEAFF. The J gene is TRBJ1-1, the V gene TRBV2; D not resolved. This CDR3 spans 13 amino acids. Germline lookup yields CDR1 SNHLY and CDR2 FYNNEI. Trimming stripped 8 bases from V and 3 bases from J, with 13 bases between.

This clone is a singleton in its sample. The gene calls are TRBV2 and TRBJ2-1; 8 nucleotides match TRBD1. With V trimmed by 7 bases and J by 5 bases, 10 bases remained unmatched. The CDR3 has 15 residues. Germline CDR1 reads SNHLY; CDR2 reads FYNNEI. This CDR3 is CASTLDRGEHNEQFF. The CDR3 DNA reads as TGTGCCAGCACCCTAGACAGGGGAGAACACAATGAGCAGTTCTTC.

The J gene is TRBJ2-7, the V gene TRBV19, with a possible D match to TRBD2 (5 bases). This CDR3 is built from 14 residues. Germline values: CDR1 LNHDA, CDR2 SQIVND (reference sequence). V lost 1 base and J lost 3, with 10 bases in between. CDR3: CASSIAFTSYEQYF. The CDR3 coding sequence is TGTGCCAGTAGTATAGCCTTTACTAGCTACGAGCAGTACTTC.

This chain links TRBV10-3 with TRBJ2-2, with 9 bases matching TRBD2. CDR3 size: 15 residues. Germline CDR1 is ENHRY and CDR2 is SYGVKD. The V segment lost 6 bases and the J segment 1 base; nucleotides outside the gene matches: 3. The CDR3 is CAISLAGQNTGELFF. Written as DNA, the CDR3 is TGTGCCATCAGCCTAGCGGGACAGAACACCGGGGAGCTGTTTTTT.

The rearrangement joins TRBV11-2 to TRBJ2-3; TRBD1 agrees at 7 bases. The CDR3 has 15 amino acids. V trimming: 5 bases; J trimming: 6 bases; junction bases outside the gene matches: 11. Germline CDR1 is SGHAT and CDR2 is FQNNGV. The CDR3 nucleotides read TGTGCCAGCAGCCCCAACTGGGACAGAGCTGATACGCAGTATTTT. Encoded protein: CASSPNWDRADTQYF. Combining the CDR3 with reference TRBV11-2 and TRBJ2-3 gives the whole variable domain EAGVAQSPRYKIIEKRQSVAFWCNPISGHATLYWYQQILGQGPKLLIQFQNNGVVDDSQLPKDRFSAERLKGVDSTLKIQPAKLEDSAVYLCASSPNWDRADTQYFGPGTRLTVL.

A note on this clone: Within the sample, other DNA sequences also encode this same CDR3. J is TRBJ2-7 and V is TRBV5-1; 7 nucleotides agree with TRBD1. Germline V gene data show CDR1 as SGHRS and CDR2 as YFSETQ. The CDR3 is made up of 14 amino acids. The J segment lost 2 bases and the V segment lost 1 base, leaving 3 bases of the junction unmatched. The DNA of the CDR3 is TGCGCCAGCAGCTTGAGACAGGGCCCCTACGAGCAGTACTTC. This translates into CASSLRQGPYEQYF.

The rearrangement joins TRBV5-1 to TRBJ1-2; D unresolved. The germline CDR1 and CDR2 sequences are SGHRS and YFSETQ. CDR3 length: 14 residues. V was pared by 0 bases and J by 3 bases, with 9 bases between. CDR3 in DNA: TGCGCCAGCAGCTTGGCCGGCCCACACTATGGCTACACCTTC. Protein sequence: CASSLAGPHYGYTF.

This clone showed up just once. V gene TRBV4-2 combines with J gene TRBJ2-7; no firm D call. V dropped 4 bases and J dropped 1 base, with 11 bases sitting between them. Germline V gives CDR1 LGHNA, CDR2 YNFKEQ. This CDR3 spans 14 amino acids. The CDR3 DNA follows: TGTGCCAGCAGCCTAGAGTTGAGTTCCTACGAGCAGTACTTC. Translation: CASSLELSSYEQYF.

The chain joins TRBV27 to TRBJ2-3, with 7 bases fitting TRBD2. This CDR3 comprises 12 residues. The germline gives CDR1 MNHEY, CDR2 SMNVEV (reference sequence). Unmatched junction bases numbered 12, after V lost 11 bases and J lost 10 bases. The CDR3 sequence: CAAGEEVRAQYF. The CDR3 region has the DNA TGTGCCGCGGGGGAGGAGGTTCGGGCGCAGTATTTT.

CDR3 sequence reads: CASSFGLAGYEQFF. CDR3 DNA: TGTGCCAGTAGTTTCGGACTAGCGGGGTATGAGCAGTTCTTC. The chain recombines TRBV19 with TRBJ2-1; 12 nucleotides match TRBD2. V lost 5 bases, J lost 8 bases, and 4 bases stayed unmatched. The CDR3 has 14 amino acids. Germline CDR1 LNHDA, CDR2 SQIVND (reference sequence).

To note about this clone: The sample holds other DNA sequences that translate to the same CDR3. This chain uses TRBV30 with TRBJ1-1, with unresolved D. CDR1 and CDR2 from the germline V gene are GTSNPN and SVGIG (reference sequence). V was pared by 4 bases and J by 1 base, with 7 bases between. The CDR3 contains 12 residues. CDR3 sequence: CAWNRENTEAFF. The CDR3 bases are TGTGCCTGGAACCGGGAGAACACTGAAGCTTTCTTT.

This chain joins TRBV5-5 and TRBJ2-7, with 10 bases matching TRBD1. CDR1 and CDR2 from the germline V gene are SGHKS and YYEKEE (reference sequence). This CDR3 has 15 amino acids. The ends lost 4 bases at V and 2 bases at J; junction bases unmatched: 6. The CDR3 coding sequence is TGTGCCAGCAGCACCGGGACAGGGGCTACCTACGAGCAGTACTTC. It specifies CASSTGTGATYEQYF.

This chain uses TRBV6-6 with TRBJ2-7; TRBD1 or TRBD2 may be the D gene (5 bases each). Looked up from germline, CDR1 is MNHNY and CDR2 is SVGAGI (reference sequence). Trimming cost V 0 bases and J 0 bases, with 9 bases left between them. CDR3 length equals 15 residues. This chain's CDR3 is CASSYSPGSSYEQYF. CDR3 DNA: TGTGCCAGCAGTTACTCCCCAGGGAGCTCCTACGAGCAGTACTTC.

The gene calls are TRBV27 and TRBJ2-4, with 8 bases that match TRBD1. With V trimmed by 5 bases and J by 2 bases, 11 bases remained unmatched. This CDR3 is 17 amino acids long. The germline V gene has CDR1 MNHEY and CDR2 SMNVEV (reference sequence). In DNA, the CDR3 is TGTGCCAGCAGTACTTCAGGGGGCGCGGTCCCCAAAAACATTCAGTACTTC. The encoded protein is CASSTSGGAVPKNIQYF.

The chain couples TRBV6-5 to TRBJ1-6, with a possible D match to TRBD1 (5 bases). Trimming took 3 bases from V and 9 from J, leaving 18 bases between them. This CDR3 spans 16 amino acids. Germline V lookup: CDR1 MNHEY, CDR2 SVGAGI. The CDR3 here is CASSYSQQAAGSPLHF. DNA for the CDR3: TGTGCCAGCAGTTATAGTCAACAGGCAGCGGGTTCACCCCTCCACTTT.

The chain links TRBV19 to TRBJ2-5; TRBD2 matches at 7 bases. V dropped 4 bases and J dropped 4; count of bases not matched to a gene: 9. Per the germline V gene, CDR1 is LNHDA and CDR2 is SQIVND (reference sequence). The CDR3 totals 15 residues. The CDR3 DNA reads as TGTGCCAGTAGTACCTTTGCGGGGGAGGGAGAGACCCAGTACTTC. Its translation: CASSTFAGEGETQYF.

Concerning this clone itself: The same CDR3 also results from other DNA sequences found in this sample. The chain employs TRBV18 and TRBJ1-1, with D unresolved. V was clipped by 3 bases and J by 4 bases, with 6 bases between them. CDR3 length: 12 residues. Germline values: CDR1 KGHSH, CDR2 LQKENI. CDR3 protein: CASSPLGTEAFF. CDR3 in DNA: TGTGCCAGCTCACCCCTGGGCACTGAAGCTTTCTTT.

The CDR3 is CASSLQGRAQTEQFF. The CDR3 DNA sequence: TGTGCCAGCAGCTTGCAGGGGAGAGCGCAAACTGAGCAGTTCTTC. The rearrangement joins TRBV7-2 to TRBJ2-1; possible D gene TRBD1, 6 bases. Trimming removed 3 bases from V and 9 bases from J, with 18 bases in between. CDR1 is SGHTA, CDR2 FQGNSA, per germline. This CDR3 contains 15 residues.

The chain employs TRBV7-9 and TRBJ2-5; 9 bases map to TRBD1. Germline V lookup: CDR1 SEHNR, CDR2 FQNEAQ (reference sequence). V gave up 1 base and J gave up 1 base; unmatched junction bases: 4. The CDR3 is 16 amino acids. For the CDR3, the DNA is TGTGCCAGCAGCTTAGAACAGGGGGCCTTCCAAGAGACCCAGTACTTC. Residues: CASSLEQGAFQETQYF.

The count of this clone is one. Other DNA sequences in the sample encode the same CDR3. The DNA of the CDR3 is TGCGCCAGCAGCTCAGGACAGCCCAATGAAAAACTGTTTTTT. This codes for CASSSGQPNEKLFF. The V gene is TRBV5-1, the J gene TRBJ1-4, with D perhaps matching TRBD1 (6 bases). Germline V gene sequence: CDR1 SGHRS, CDR2 YFSETQ. V gave up 3 bases and J gave up 5 bases, with 11 bases separating them. This CDR3 is 14 amino acids long.